This T cell receptor (beta chain) was sequenced during a study of T-cell memory formation after mild COVID-19. Study-level points and caveats: Memory cells collected pre-infection included some clones that later responded, suggesting cross-reactive memory joined. Proof of SARS-CoV-2 specificity was absent for the second-wave clones that crested on day 37.

It was 5'RACE with constant-segment primers that produced the TCR alpha and TCR beta cDNA libraries, which carried sample barcodes and UMIs. TCRdb itself ran the 5' RACE reads through MiXCR, one entry per CDR3 protein. The sample has tens of thousands of distinct CDR3 sequences; about 12% are singletons. V lost 3 bases and J lost 3, with 4 bases in between. The CDR3 covers 12 residues. The germline CDR1 and CDR2 sequences are KGHSH and LQKENI. This clonotype has at least ten counts. The antigen is undetermined. The clonotype comes from a man aged 18 to 30 who had mild COVID-19 (a few samples of this study predate the infection). Cell type and time point are not known. The chain recombines TRBV18 with TRBJ2-3; D is undetermined. The sample was PBMCs or a T cell subset sorted from them (not recorded which). Here the CDR3 reads CASSPGTDTQYF. The CDR3 bases are TGTGCCAGCTCACCGGGGACAGATACGCAGTATTTT. Drawing the rest from reference TRBV18 and TRBJ2-3, the complete variable domain is NAGVMQNPRHLVRRRGQEARLRCSPMKGHSHVYWYRQLPEEGLKFMVYLQKENIIDESGMPKERFSAEFPKEGPSILRIQQVVRGDSAAYFCASSPGTDTQYFGPGTRLTVL.